This T cell receptor (beta chain) was identified in a study of blood T cells in healthy people across ages. Turning to the study itself: Capture via template switching afforded approximately one barcoded beta molecule per two T cells.

Germline V gene lookup returns CDR1 KGHSH and CDR2 LQKENI. The CDR3 has 16 residues. J lost 2 bases, V lost 4 bases, and 7 bases had no gene match. A second PCR of 7 to 11 cycles used a sample-barcoded 5' primer and a J-beta primer mix. TCRdb fed the 5' RACE reads into MiXCR, producing one record per CDR3 protein. The sample lists hundreds of thousands of distinct CDR3 sequences; under 40% were seen once. This clonotype was detected ten times or more. This clonotype originated in a man aged 18 to 30 in good health. Sequencing was performed on blood. The J gene is TRBJ1-2, the V gene TRBV18; 10 positions agree with TRBD1. CDR3 nucleotides: TGTGCCAGCTCACGGGGACAGGGGCAAGAAAACTATGGCTACACCTTC. It encodes CASSRGQGQENYGYTF.